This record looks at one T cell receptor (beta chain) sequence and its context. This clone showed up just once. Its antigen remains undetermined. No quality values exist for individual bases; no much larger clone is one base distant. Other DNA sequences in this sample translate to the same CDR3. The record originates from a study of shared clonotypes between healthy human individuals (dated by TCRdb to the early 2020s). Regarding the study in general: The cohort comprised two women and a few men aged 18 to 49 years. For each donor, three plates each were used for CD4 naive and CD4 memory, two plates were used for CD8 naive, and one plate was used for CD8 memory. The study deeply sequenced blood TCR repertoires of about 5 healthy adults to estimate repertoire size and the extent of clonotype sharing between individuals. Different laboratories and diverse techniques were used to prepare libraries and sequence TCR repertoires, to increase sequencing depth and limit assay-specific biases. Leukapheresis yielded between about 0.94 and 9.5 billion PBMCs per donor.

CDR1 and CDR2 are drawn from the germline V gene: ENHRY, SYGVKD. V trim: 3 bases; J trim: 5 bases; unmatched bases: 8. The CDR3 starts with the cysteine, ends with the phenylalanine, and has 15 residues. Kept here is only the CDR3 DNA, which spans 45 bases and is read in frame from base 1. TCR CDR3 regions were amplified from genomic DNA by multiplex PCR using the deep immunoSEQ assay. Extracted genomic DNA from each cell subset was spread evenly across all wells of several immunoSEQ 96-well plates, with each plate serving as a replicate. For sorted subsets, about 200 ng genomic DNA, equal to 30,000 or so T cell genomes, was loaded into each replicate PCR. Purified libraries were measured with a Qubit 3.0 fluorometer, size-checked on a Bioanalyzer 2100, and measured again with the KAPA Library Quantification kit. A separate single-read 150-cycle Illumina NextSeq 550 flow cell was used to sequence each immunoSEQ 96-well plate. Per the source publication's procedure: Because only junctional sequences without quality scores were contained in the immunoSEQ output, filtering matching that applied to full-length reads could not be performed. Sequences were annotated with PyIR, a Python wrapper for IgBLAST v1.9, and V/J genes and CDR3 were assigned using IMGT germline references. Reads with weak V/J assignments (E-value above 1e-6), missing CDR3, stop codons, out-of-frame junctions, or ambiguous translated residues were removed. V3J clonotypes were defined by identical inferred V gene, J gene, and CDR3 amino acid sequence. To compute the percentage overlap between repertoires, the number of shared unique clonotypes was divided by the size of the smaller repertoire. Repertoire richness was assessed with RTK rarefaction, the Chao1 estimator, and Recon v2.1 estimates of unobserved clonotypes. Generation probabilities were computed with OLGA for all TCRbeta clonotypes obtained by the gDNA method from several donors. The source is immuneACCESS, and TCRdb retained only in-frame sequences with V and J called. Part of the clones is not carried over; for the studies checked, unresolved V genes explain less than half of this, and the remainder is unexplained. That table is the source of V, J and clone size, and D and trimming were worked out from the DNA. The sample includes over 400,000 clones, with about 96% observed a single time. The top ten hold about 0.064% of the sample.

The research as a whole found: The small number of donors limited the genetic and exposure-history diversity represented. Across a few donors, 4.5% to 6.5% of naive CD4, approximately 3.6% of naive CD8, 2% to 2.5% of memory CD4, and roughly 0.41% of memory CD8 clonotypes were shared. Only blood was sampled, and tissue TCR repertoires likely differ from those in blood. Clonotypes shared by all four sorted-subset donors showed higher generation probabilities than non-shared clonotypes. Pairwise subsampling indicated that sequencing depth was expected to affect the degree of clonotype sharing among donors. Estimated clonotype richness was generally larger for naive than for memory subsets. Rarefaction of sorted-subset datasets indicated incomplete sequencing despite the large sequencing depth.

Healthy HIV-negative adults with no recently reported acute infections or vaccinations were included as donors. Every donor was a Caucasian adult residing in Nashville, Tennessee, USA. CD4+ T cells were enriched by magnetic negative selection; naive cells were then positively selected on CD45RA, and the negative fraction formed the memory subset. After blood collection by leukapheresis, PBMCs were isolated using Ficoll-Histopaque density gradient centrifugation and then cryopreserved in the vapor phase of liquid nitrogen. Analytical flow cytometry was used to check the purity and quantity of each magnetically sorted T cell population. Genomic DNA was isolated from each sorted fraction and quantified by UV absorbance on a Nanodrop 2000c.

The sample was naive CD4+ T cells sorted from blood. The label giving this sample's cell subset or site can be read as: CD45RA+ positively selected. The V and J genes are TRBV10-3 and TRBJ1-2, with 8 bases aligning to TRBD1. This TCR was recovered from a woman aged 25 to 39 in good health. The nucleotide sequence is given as TGTGCCATCAGTGAATCAGGGGGCGTAGGGTATGGCTACACCTTC. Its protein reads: CAISESGGVGYGYTF.